These T cell receptor beta chains were read from a single sample in a study of Ad26.COV2.S vaccination and SARS-CoV-2 variants. Sequenced by immunoSEQ multiplex PCR; TCRdb stores in-frame clones only, minus some. The sample includes roughly 320,000 clones, around 90% seen only once; the top ten take around 3.5%. The source was peripheral blood, collected in a trial of Ad26.COV2.S vaccine versus placebo. The receptor set was obtained from a person between 18 and 65 years old who received the Ad26.COV2.S COVID-19 vaccine or a placebo. The CDR3 runs from the conserved cysteine through the conserved F or W. A D gene is named only where the DNA matches it firmly. The size entry is marked missing in some rows and otherwise reads once, few, many or a size class.

clone size	D gene	V gene	J gene	CDR3 DNA	CDR3 protein
-	-	TRBV7-9	TRBJ2-2	TGTGCCAGCAGCCTTCCCGGGGGCACCGGGGAGCTGTTTTTT	CASSLPGGTGELFF
-	-	TRBV6-1	TRBJ1-5	TGTGCCAGCAGTGAAGGACGGAGTGGACGCAATCAGCCCCAGCATTTT	CASSEGRSGRNQPQHF
-	-	TRBV7-2	TRBJ1-2	TGTGCCAGCAGCGCCAGGGGTGGTGGCTACACCTTC	CASSARGGGYTF
-	-	TRBV12-5	TRBJ1-2	TGTGCTAGTGGTTTGCCCCCCCAGGATGGCTACACCTTC	CASGLPPQDGYTF
-	TRBD1	TRBV9	TRBJ2-3	TGTGCCAGCAGCGCTCAGACAGGGGTAGATACGCAGTATTTT	CASSAQTGVDTQYF
-	-	TRBV6-4	TRBJ1-1	TGTGCCAGCAGTGACTCGGAAAATCCACCATTCGAGGACACTGAAGCTTTCTTT	CASSDSENPPFEDTEAFF
-	TRBD1	TRBV5-4	TRBJ1-4	TGTGCCAGCAGCTTCGGGACAGGGGTGGCAACTAATGAAAAACTGTTTTTT	CASSFGTGVATNEKLFF
once	-	TRBV12-3/TRBV12-4	TRBJ1-2	TGTGCCAGCAGTACCTCCTATGGCTACACCTTC	CASSTSYGYTF
-	-	TRBV7-8	TRBJ2-7	TGTGCCAGCAGCCCTAGAGATTTCGAGGGCAACTCCTACGAGCAGTACTTC	CASSPRDFEGNSYEQYF
-	-	TRBV5-1	TRBJ1-1	TGCGCCAGCAGCTTTGCGGGTGGGACTGAAGCTTTCTTT	CASSFAGGTEAFF
few	-	TRBV15	TRBJ1-2	TGTGCCACCAGCAGAGTCAGGTTCTATGGCTACACCTTC	CATSRVRFYGYTF
-	TRBD2	TRBV18	TRBJ2-7	TGTGCCAGCTCACCACCGGGACTAGCGGGGTTTCACGAGCAGTACTTC	CASSPPGLAGFHEQYF
-	TRBD1	TRBV29-1	TRBJ1-5	TGCAGCGTTGAAGTTACAGGGGAAGGCAATCAGCCCCAGCATTTT	CSVEVTGEGNQPQHF
-	TRBD2	TRBV30	TRBJ2-5	TGTGCCTGGAGTTGGACTAGTGCTGAGACCCAGTACTTC	CAWSWTSAETQYF
-	TRBD1	TRBV7-9	TRBJ2-7	TGTGCCAGCAGCACAGTCGGTAGGCAGGGGGCCTACGAGCAGTACTTC	CASSTVGRQGAYEQYF
-	-	TRBV10-1	TRBJ1-1	TGCGCCAGCAGTGAGTCGCTGCCCCCCTTGAACACTGAAGCTTTCTTT	CASSESLPPLNTEAFF
-	-	TRBV11-2	TRBJ1-2	TGTGCCAGCAGCCCCACAACTGGGATCTATGGCTACACCTTC	CASSPTTGIYGYTF
-	TRBD2	TRBV7-2	TRBJ2-7	TGTGCCAGCAGCCCACAGGGACTAGCGGGGATCGACGAGCAGTACTTC	CASSPQGLAGIDEQYF
-	-	TRBV30	TRBJ1-3	TGTGCCTGGAGTGTACGGTACTCTGGAAACACCATATATTTT	CAWSVRYSGNTIYF
once	-	TRBV9	TRBJ2-5	TGTGCCAGCAGCGTAGAGGCCCGACAAGAGACCCAGTACTTC	CASSVEARQETQYF
-	-	TRBV5-4	TRBJ1-5	TGTGCCAGCAGCTTGGCTGGCTACGATCAGCCCCAGCATTTT	CASSLAGYDQPQHF
once	-	TRBV6-5	TRBJ2-7	TGTGCCAGCCGCACGGGCAACTACGAGCAGTACTTC	CASRTGNYEQYF